The count of the clone carrying this TCR beta chain is one. Its antigen is unidentified. Sequenced by immunoSEQ multiplex PCR; TCRdb stores in-frame clones only, minus some. The sample has more than 110,000 clones, about 93% seen once. The data originate from a study of T cell responses to AZD1222 COVID-19 vaccine. Study-wide points: Vaccine-related CD4 TCRs covered spike, predominating at 160-218 and 743-854. Baseline antibody screening turned up just six or seven seropositive AZD1222 recipients. Most donors were white British, females outnumbered males, and clonal diversity was possibly underestimated. Recipients of two AZD1222 doses showed rising Spike-specific TCR breadth and depth.

CDR3 length: 16 residues. V lost 0 bases, J lost 3 bases, and 13 bases lay in between. The receptor's source is an adult in good health. This specimen consisted of peripheral blood, obtained on day 0 of AZD1222 vaccination. V gene TRBV5-3 combines with J gene TRBJ1-5, with no clear D. TRBV5-3 is given ORF status, its function remaining uncertain. The CDR3 DNA sequence: TGTGCCAGAAGCTTGGTGACCGTGAGCACCAATCAGCCCCAGCATTTT. This gives the protein CARSLVTVSTNQPQHF.